Following are 6 T cell receptor beta chains from one sample sequenced in a study of T cell repertoires in cytomegalovirus infection. TCRdb reanalysed the reads using MiXCR and keeps one entry per CDR3 protein. The sample carries about 400,000 distinct CDR3 sequences, 34% recorded once. Antigens for these TCRs are unknown. Sequences were derived from cultured PBMCs, sampled from culture after CMV antigen stimulation. These receptor sequences come from a human donor in good health (CMV status not recorded). Some clones in this sample may be carry-over from other donors' samples.

This clonotype showed up just a few times. The chain carries TRBV27 and TRBJ2-7, with 9 bases that match TRBD1. The CDR3 loop spans 17 amino acids. With V trimmed by 2 bases and J by 4 bases, 12 bases remained unmatched. Looked up from germline, CDR1 is MNHEY and CDR2 is SMNVEV (reference sequence). The CDR3 coding sequence is TGTGCCAGCAGTTTAAAAGCCGGGACAGGGATCTTGTACGAGCAGTACTTC. This codes for CASSLKAGTGILYEQYF.

This clonotype has just a few counts. The chain recombines TRBV15 with TRBJ1-5, with D possibly matching TRBD1 (6 bases). This CDR3 region has 15 residues. Deletions cut 2 bases from V and 2 bases from J, with 10 bases between. The germline gives CDR1 LNHNV, CDR2 YYDKDF (reference sequence). CDR3 nucleotides: TGTGCCACCAGCAGACAGGGGTCGGGCAATCAGCCCCAGCATTTT. This gives the protein CATSRQGSGNQPQHF.

The chain employs TRBV28 and TRBJ2-2; D is uncertain. Trimming took off 3 bases at V and 0 bases at J, with 8 bases between the two ends. The CDR3 runs 15 residues. Germline lookup yields CDR1 MDHEN and CDR2 SYDVKM. This chain's CDR3 is CASSLSQSNTGELFF. The CDR3 DNA reads as TGTGCCAGCAGTTTGAGCCAGTCGAACACCGGGGAGCTGTTTTTT.

This clonotype came up many times. This sequence joins TRBV7-2 and TRBJ1-4; 7 nucleotides align to TRBD1. CDR3 length equals 16 residues. The junction had 11 bases not matched to a gene; V was cut back by 5 bases and J by 5 bases. Germline V gives CDR1 SGHTA, CDR2 FQGNSA. The CDR3 nucleotides are TGTGCCAGCAGCGACCCCCTGACAGGGCCGAATGAAAAACTGTTTTTT. This sequence encodes CASSDPLTGPNEKLFF. The whole variable domain, filled in from reference TRBV7-2 and TRBJ1-4, reads GAGVSQSPSNKVTEKGKDVELRCDPISGHTALYWYRQSLGQGLEFLIYFQGNSAPDKSGLPSDRFSAERTGGSVSTLTIQRTQQEDSAVYLCASSDPLTGPNEKLFFGSGTQLSVL.

Notes on this clonotype: At one end the junction does not follow the germline gene, possibly because of a read error. The J gene is TRBJ2-7, the V gene TRBV6-2 or TRBV6-3, with 7 bases matching TRBD2. Germline CDR1 MNHEY, CDR2 SVGEGT. The CDR3 sequence is 13 residues long. The CDR3, as DNA: TGTGCCAGCAGTCCCCTCCTCCGGGAGGCCCAGTTTTTC. It translates to CASSPLLREAQFF.

The gene calls are TRBV5-1 and TRBJ2-1; the match to TRBD2 covers 9 bases. The germline V gene has CDR1 SGHRS and CDR2 YFSETQ. CDR3 length: 16 residues. V was pared by 3 bases and J by 0 bases, with 4 bases of the junction left unmatched. CDR3 sequence: CASSSLAGVSYNEQFF. In DNA form, the CDR3 reads TGCGCCAGCAGCTCCTTAGCGGGGGTCTCCTACAATGAGCAGTTCTTC.